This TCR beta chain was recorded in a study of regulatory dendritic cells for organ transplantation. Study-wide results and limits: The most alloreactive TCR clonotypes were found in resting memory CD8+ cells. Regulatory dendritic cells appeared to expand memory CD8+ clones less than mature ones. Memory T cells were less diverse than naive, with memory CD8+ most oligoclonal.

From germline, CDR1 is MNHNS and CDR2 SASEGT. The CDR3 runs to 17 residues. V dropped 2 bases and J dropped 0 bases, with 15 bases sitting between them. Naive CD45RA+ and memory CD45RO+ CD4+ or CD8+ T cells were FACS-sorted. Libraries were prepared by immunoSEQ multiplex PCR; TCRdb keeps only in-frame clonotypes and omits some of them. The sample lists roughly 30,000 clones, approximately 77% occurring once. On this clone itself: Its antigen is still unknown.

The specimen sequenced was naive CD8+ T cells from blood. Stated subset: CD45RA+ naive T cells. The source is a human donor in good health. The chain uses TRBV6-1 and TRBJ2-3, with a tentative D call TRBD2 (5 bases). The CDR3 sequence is CASSEQTTRPSTDTQYF. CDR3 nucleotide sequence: TGTGCCAGCAGTGAACAAACAACTAGGCCTAGCACAGATACGCAGTATTTT.